The rows below give T cell receptor beta chains drawn from one sample of a study of blood T cells in healthy people across ages. TCRdb analysed the 5' RACE reads with MiXCR anew, one entry per CDR3 protein. The data show hundreds of thousands of distinct CDR3 sequences, roughly 50% seen once. Sequencing was performed on blood. The receptors were sampled from a man aged 40-55 years in good health. CDR3s include the opening cysteine and the closing phenylalanine or tryptophan. Fields, in order: D gene, V gene, clone size, J gene, CDR3 protein, CDR3 DNA. A D gene is named only where the DNA matches it firmly. Not every row has a clone size; where given, it reads once, few, many or a size class.

TRBD1,TRBV12-3/TRBV12-4,.,TRBJ2-2,CASSLNFGQDSTGELFF,TGTGCCAGCAGTTTAAATTTCGGACAGGATTCGACCGGGGAGCTGTTTTTT
.,TRBV7-3,.,TRBJ2-5,CASSWSIQETQYF,TGTGCCAGCAGCTGGTCCATTCAAGAGACCCAGTACTTC
.,TRBV12-3/TRBV12-4,.,TRBJ2-7,CASSPDLRHEQYF,TGTGCCAGCAGCCCCGATCTGCGCCACGAGCAGTACTTC
TRBD1,TRBV5-6,.,TRBJ2-7,CAGSSIPGTGGYEQYF,TGTGCCGGCAGCTCCATCCCCGGGACAGGTGGCTACGAGCAGTACTTC
.,TRBV6-2/TRBV6-3,.,TRBJ1-1,CASGSPLEAPEAFF,TGTGCCAGCGGAAGCCCATTAGAGGCCCCTGAAGCTTTCTTT
.,TRBV20-1,.,TRBJ2-3,CSATSKLPRSTDTQYF,TGCAGTGCTACCTCCAAGTTGCCAAGAAGCACAGATACGCAGTATTTT
.,TRBV4-2,.,TRBJ2-7,CASSQEGPTLGEQYF,TGTGCCAGCAGCCAAGAGGGGCCCACCCTCGGCGAGCAGTACTTC
.,TRBV20-1,.,TRBJ1-6,CSARDPPRETSKTPLHF,TGCAGTGCTAGAGATCCCCCGAGGGAGACTTCTAAAACACCCCTCCACTTT
.,TRBV28,.,TRBJ2-7,CASIKGGGDNYEQYF,TGTGCCAGCATCAAAGGCGGAGGGGATAACTACGAGCAGTACTTC
TRBD2,TRBV2,.,TRBJ2-5,CASRVSGGIETQYF,TGTGCCAGCAGAGTAAGCGGGGGGATTGAGACCCAGTACTTC
.,TRBV28,.,TRBJ1-2,CASRKGGNYGYTF,TGTGCCAGCAGGAAAGGGGGGAACTATGGCTACACCTTC
.,TRBV4-3,few,TRBJ2-7,CASSHQTPWYEQYF,TGCGCCAGCAGCCATCAAACTCCTTGGTACGAGCAGTACTTC
.,TRBV20-1,.,TRBJ2-1,CSADTTRNEQFF,TGCAGTGCCGATACTACGAGAAATGAGCAGTTCTTC
TRBD2,TRBV12-3/TRBV12-4,.,TRBJ2-1,CATRVSSLAGNEQFF,TGTGCCACCCGCGTGTCCAGTCTAGCGGGTAATGAGCAGTTCTTC
.,TRBV11-2,.,TRBJ1-1,CASSLEVGWRSTEAFF,TGTGCCAGCAGCTTAGAGGTTGGCTGGCGGAGCACTGAAGCTTTCTTT
.,TRBV5-1,.,TRBJ2-1,CASSRGGISYNEQFF,TGCGCCAGCAGCCGAGGGGGTATATCCTACAATGAGCAGTTCTTC
.,TRBV5-6,.,TRBJ2-6,CASSSFTSGANVLTF,TGTGCCAGCAGCTCATTTACTTCTGGGGCCAACGTCCTGACTTTC
.,TRBV7-6,.,TRBJ2-1,CASSLRNGRDYEQFF,TGTGCCAGCAGCTTAAGGAACGGTAGGGACTATGAGCAGTTCTTC
.,TRBV11-2,.,TRBJ2-5,CASSVVLGQETQYF,TGTGCCAGCAGCGTAGTGCTGGGCCAAGAGACCCAGTACTTC
.,TRBV5-1,few,TRBJ2-3,CASTAERASTDTQYF,TGCGCCAGCACCGCTGAGAGGGCTAGCACAGATACGCAGTATTTT
TRBD1,TRBV6-5,once,TRBJ2-5,CASSVGQGSKQYF,TGTGCCAGCAGTGTCGGACAGGGGAGCAAGCAGTACTTC
.,TRBV29-1,.,TRBJ2-1,CSVEELTYNEQFF,TGCAGCGTTGAAGAATTGACCTACAATGAGCAGTTCTTC
.,TRBV28,.,TRBJ1-5,CASSPVSGYSNQPQHF,TGTGCCAGCAGCCCAGTTTCGGGCTATAGCAATCAGCCCCAGCATTTT
.,TRBV3-1,few,TRBJ2-7,CASSQGLGKRVSYEQYF,TGTGCCAGCAGCCAAGGGCTGGGGAAGCGGGTATCGTACGAGCAGTACTTC
.,TRBV28,.,TRBJ1-5,CASSLPTQGSNQPQHF,TGTGCCAGCAGTTTACCAACACAGGGAAGCAATCAGCCCCAGCATTTT
.,TRBV21-1,once,TRBJ2-1,CASTSRGVLSYEQFF,TGTGCCAGCACCTCGAGGGGGGTCTTGTCCTACGAGCAGTTCTTC
TRBD1,TRBV2,few,TRBJ1-2,CASIGQDTYGYTF,TGTGCCAGCATTGGACAGGATACCTATGGCTACACCTTC
.,TRBV12-3/TRBV12-4,.,TRBJ2-3,CASSLVPDGAQYF,TGTGCCAGCAGTTTAGTTCCAGACGGGGCGCAGTATTTT
.,TRBV20-1,.,TRBJ2-7,CSAHQAGYEQYF,TGCAGTGCTCACCAAGCTGGCTACGAGCAGTACTTC
.,TRBV7-3,.,TRBJ2-3,CASGHPSTDTQYF,TGTGCCAGCGGGCACCCGAGCACAGATACGCAGTATTTT
.,TRBV6-6,.,TRBJ1-5,CASSDEVDQPQHF,TGTGCCAGCAGTGACGAAGTTGATCAGCCCCAGCATTTT
TRBD2,TRBV10-3,few,TRBJ2-5,CAISEGTSGSQETQYF,TGTGCCATCAGTGAAGGGACTAGCGGGAGTCAAGAGACCCAGTACTTC
TRBD1,TRBV12-3/TRBV12-4,once,TRBJ1-1,CASSSRGRDTEAFF,TGTGCCAGCAGCTCGAGGGGGCGGGACACTGAAGCTTTCTTT
.,TRBV12-3/TRBV12-4,.,TRBJ2-7,CASSLTQGVTFYEQYF,TGTGCCAGCAGTTTAACACAGGGCGTGACATTCTACGAGCAGTACTTC
.,TRBV29-1,.,TRBJ1-4,CSVPDPGGEKLFF,TGCAGCGTTCCTGACCCTGGGGGTGAAAAACTGTTTTTT
.,TRBV3-1,.,TRBJ2-5,CASSQAGQRQETQYF,TGTGCCAGCAGCCAAGCGGGGCAGAGACAAGAGACCCAGTACTTC
.,TRBV20-1,.,TRBJ2-7,CSARDPGRGGEQYF,TGCAGTGCTAGAGACCCCGGCAGGGGAGGCGAGCAGTACTTC
TRBD2,TRBV12-5,.,TRBJ2-2,CASGRATSGSTGELFF,TGTGCTAGTGGCCGCGCGACTAGCGGGAGCACCGGGGAGCTGTTTTTT
TRBD1,TRBV6-6,.,TRBJ2-6,CASRATGGFSGANVLTF,TGTGCCAGCAGGGCTACAGGGGGGTTCTCTGGGGCCAACGTCCTGACTTTC
TRBD1,TRBV20-1,.,TRBJ2-1,CSASYDRGQGHNEQFF,TGCAGTGCTTCGTATGATAGGGGACAGGGGCACAATGAGCAGTTCTTC
.,TRBV20-1,.,TRBJ2-5,CSARPKETQYF,TGCAGTGCTCGTCCGAAGGAGACCCAGTACTTC
.,TRBV7-9,.,TRBJ2-3,CASSLVLESTDTQYF,TGTGCCAGCAGCTTAGTTCTAGAGAGCACAGATACGCAGTATTTT
.,TRBV11-3,few,TRBJ2-7,CASSLMWGYEQYF,TGTGCCAGCAGCTTGATGTGGGGCTACGAGCAGTACTTC
TRBD2,TRBV6-5,.,TRBJ2-6,CASSDSGTSLFSGANVLTF,TGTGCCAGCAGCGACTCCGGGACTAGCCTCTTCTCTGGGGCCAACGTCCTGACTTTC
TRBD2,TRBV9,few,TRBJ2-3,CASSERGGKKGHTQYF,TGTGCCAGCAGCGAACGCGGGGGGAAAAAAGGTCATACGCAGTATTTT
.,TRBV15,.,TRBJ2-1,CTTSRDSHRVDEQFF,TGTACCACCAGCAGAGATAGCCACAGGGTGGATGAGCAGTTCTTC
TRBD2,TRBV4-3,.,TRBJ2-7,CASSQDVGGPIRLEQYF,TGCGCCAGCAGCCAAGATGTGGGAGGGCCGATCCGGCTCGAGCAGTACTTC
.,TRBV2,.,TRBJ1-2,CASSVLYQTNYGYTF,TGTGCCAGCAGTGTTTTGTACCAAACTAACTATGGCTACACCTTC
.,TRBV7-2,few,TRBJ2-7,CASSSPPGYEQYF,TGTGCCAGCAGCTCGCCCCCGGGCTACGAGCAGTACTTC
.,TRBV12-3/TRBV12-4,many,TRBJ2-1,CASSFGVNEQFF,TGTGCCAGCAGTTTTGGGGTGAATGAGCAGTTCTTC
TRBD1,TRBV6-5,.,TRBJ2-5,CASGPGQKETQYF,TGTGCCAGCGGCCCGGGACAGAAAGAGACCCAGTACTTC
TRBD1,TRBV20-1,.,TRBJ1-2,CSAILVRDRVSNYGYTF,TGCAGTGCTATCTTAGTCCGGGACAGGGTATCTAACTATGGCTACACCTTC
TRBD2,TRBV3-1,.,TRBJ2-1,CASSQPSGSLYEQFF,TGTGCCAGCAGCCAACCTAGCGGGAGTCTTTATGAGCAGTTCTTC